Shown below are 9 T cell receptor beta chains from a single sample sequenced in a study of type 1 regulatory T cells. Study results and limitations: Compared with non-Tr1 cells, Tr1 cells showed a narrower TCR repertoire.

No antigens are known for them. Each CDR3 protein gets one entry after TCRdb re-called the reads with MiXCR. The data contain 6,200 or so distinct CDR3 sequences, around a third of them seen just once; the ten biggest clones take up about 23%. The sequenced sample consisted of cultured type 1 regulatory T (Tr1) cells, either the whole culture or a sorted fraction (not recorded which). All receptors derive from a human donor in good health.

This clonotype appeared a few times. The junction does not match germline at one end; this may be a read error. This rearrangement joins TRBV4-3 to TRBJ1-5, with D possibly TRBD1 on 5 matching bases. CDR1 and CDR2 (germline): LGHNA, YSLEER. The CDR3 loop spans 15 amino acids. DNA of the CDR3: TGCGCCAGCAGCCAAGGGACCCAGGGCAACCAGCCCCAGCATTTT. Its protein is CASSQGTQGNQPQHF.

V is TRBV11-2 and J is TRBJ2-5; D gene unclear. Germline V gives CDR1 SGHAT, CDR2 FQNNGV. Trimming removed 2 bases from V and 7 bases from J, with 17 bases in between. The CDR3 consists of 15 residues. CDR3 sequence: CASSLQTRRLATQYF. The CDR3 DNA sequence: TGTGCCAGCAGCTTACAAACACGACGGTTGGCGACCCAGTACTTC.

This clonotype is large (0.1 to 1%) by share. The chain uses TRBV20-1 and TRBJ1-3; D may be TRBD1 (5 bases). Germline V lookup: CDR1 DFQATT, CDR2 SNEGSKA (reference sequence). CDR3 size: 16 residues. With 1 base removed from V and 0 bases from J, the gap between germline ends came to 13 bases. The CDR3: CSARGSGKDSGNTIYF. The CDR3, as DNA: TGCAGTGCTAGAGGGTCAGGGAAGGACTCTGGAAACACCATATATTTT.

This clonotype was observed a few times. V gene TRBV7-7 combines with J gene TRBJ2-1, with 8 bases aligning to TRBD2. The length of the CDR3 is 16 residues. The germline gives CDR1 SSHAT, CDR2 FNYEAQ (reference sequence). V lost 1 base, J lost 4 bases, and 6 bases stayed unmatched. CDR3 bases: TGTGCCAGCAGCTTAGGTATAGCGGGATCTTACAATGAGCAGTTCTTC. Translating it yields CASSLGIAGSYNEQFF.

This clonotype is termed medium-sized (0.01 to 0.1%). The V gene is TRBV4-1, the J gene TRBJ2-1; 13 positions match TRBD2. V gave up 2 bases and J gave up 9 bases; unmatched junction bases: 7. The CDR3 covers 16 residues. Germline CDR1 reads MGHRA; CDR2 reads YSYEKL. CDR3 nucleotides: TGCGCCAGCAGCCAATCCGGGACTAGCGGGGCGGGTGAGCAGTTCTTC. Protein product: CASSQSGTSGAGEQFF.

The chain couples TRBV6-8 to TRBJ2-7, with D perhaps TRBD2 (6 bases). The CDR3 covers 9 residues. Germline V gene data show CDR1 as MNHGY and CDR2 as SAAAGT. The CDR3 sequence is CASRVAEFV. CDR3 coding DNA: TGTGCCAGCAGGGTAGCGGAATTTGTC.

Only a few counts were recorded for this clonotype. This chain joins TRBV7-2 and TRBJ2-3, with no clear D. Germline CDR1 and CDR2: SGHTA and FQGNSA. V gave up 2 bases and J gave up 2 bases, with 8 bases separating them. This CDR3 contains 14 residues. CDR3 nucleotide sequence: TGTGCCAGCAGCTTATCGGAGATCACAGATACGCAGTATTTT. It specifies CASSLSEITDTQYF.

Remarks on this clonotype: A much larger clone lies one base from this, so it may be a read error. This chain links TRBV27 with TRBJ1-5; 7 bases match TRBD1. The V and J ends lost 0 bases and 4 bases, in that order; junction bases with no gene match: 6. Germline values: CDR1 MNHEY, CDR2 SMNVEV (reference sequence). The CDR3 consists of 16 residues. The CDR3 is CASSLSPTGTNQPQHF. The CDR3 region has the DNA TGTGCCAGCAGTTTATCCCCGACAGGGACAAATCAGCCCCAGCATTTT.

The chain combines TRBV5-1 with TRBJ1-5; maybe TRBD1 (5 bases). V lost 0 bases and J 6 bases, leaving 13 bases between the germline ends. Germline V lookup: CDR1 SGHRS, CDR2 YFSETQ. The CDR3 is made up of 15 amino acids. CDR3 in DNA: TGCGCCAGCAGCTTGGGGGCAGGGCTGGGTCAGCCCCAGCATTTT. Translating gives CASSLGAGLGQPQHF.